These T cell receptor beta chains were read from a single sample in a study of OX40 agonist ivuxolimab in advanced cancers. TCRdb's copy holds only in-frame clones and misses some; the assay was immunoSEQ multiplex PCR. The sample yields about 76,000 clones, around four fifths seen once. The sequences come from CD4+ or CD8+ T cells sorted from blood, collected in a trial of the OX40 agonist ivuxolimab. The origin of the receptors is an adult with an advanced solid tumor such as melanoma, head and neck, liver or kidney cancer. Both conserved end residues are part of each CDR3. Fields, in order: clone size, V gene, D gene, J gene, CDR3 length, CDR3 DNA, CDR3 protein. D genes are given only for firm matches. Where a row states a size, it is once, few, many or the class of an expanded clone; other rows omit it.

>.|TRBV9|.|TRBJ2-7|14
TGTGCCAGCAGCGTAGAGGAAGATCAATACGAGCAGTACTTC
CASSVEEDQYEQYF
>.|TRBV27|.|TRBJ2-7|13
TGTGCCAGCGGGGGACAAAACTCCTACGAGCAGTACTTC
CASGGQNSYEQYF
>once|TRBV11-3|.|TRBJ2-1|15
TGTGCCAGCAGCTTGAGGCGGGGTTCGGGCAATGAGCAGTTCTTC
CASSLRRGSGNEQFF
>.|TRBV5-5|.|TRBJ2-7|15
TGTGCCAGCAGCTTGACGGGAAGATCGGACTACGAGCAGTACTTC
CASSLTGRSDYEQYF
>few|TRBV7-8|TRBD2|TRBJ2-4|14
TGTGCCAGCAGCCGAGGGCGGGAGGGAAACATTCAGTACTTC
CASSRGREGNIQYF
>once|TRBV2|.|TRBJ1-4|14
TGTGCCAGCAGTCCAGGGACAACCGGTGAAAAACTGTTTTTT
CASSPGTTGEKLFF
>.|TRBV11-2|.|TRBJ2-7|14
TGTGCCAGCAATATACGGCAGGGTCCCTACGAGCAGTACTTC
CASNIRQGPYEQYF
>.|TRBV10-3|.|TRBJ1-2|15
TGTGCCAACAGTCCCAATTATAGCGGTGACTATGGCTACACCTTC
CANSPNYSGDYGYTF
>.|TRBV28|.|TRBJ1-4|14
TGTGCCAGCAGGGAACCACAGGGTAATGAAAAACTGTTTTTT
CASREPQGNEKLFF
>.|TRBV18|TRBD2|TRBJ2-1|15
TGTGCCAGCTCACCATGGAGCGGGAGGGATAATGAGCAGTTCTTC
CASSPWSGRDNEQFF
>.|TRBV7-2|TRBD1|TRBJ1-5|16
TGTGCCAGCAGCTTAGTGGGACAGGGGAGCAATCAGCCCCAGCATTTT
CASSLVGQGSNQPQHF
>.|TRBV19|.|TRBJ1-1|13
TGTGCCAGTGAGGACAAAATGAACACTGAAGCTTTCTTT
CASEDKMNTEAFF
>few|TRBV5-1|.|TRBJ1-4|13
TGCGCCAGCAGGGACGGCGATAATGAAAAACTGTTTTTT
CASRDGDNEKLFF
>.|TRBV6-1|TRBD1|TRBJ2-7|15
TGTGCCAGCAGTGACCCGGACAGGGTCTCCTACGAGCAGTACTTC
CASSDPDRVSYEQYF
>.|TRBV9|TRBD2|TRBJ2-7|16
TGCGCCAGCAGCGCCTCCGGGACTAGCGGGAGGGGAAAGCAGTACTTC
CASSASGTSGRGKQYF
>.|TRBV4-2|.|TRBJ2-1|14
TGTGCCAGCAGCCAAGACAGAATCTACAATGAGCAGTTCTTC
CASSQDRIYNEQFF
>few|TRBV6-1|.|TRBJ2-4|16
TGTGCCAGCAGTGAGTCTTTGGGTGACCCCGAAAACATTCAGTACTTC
CASSESLGDPENIQYF
>few|TRBV4-2|TRBD1|TRBJ1-3|17
TGTGCCAGCAGCCAAGATAGACTACAGGGGACTGGAAACACCATATATTTT
CASSQDRLQGTGNTIYF
>.|TRBV7-8|.|TRBJ2-7|13
TGTGCCAGCAGCCTCGACAGGGAGGGTGAGCAGTACTTC
CASSLDREGEQYF
>.|TRBV6-6|TRBD1|TRBJ1-5|15
TGTGCCAGCAGAGCAGGGACAGCTAGCAATCAGCCCCAGCATTTT
CASRAGTASNQPQHF
>.|TRBV19|.|TRBJ1-4|14
TGTGCCAGTAGTATCTGGGCAACTAATGAAAAACTGTTTTTT
CASSIWATNEKLFF
>.|TRBV6-1|.|TRBJ1-1|13
TGTGCCAGCAGCCCCCCAGTGAACACTGAAGCTTTCTTT
CASSPPVNTEAFF
>.|TRBV19|.|TRBJ2-5|13
TGTGCCAGTAGTAGCCGGGATCAAGGGACCCAGTACTTC
CASSSRDQGTQYF
>once|TRBV6-1|.|TRBJ1-1|14
TGTGCCAGCAGTCGACAGGCGCAGAACACTGAAGCTTTCTTT
CASSRQAQNTEAFF
>.|TRBV5-4|.|TRBJ1-2|12
TGTGCCAGCAGCTTGGCCTCGTATGGCTACACCTTC
CASSLASYGYTF
>.|TRBV9|.|TRBJ1-1|15
TGTGCCAGCAGCGTAGGGACACTATTAACTTCTGAAGCTTTCTTT
CASSVGTLLTSEAFF
>.|TRBV10-2|.|TRBJ2-2|15
TGCGCCAGCAGTATCTCCAGAACGAACACCGGGGAGCTGTTTTTT
CASSISRTNTGELFF
>.|TRBV6-4|TRBD1|TRBJ1-4|14
TGTGCCAGCAGTGACTCAGGGGGCCAGGAAAAACTGTTTTTT
CASSDSGGQEKLFF
>.|TRBV10-1|TRBD2|TRBJ2-7|16
TGCGCCAGCAGTGAGTCTCCGACTAGCGGACCCTACGAGCAGTACTTC
CASSESPTSGPYEQYF
>.|TRBV7-9|.|TRBJ2-7|11
TGTGCCAGCAGCTTAGTGGCGGAAAAGTACTTC
CASSLVAEKYF
>.|TRBV6-1|.|TRBJ2-7|15
TGTGCCAGCACTGGGCGGGGCAGGCTTATCTACGAGCAGTACTTC
CASTGRGRLIYEQYF
>.|TRBV4-1|.|TRBJ2-1|14
TGCGCCAGCAGCCAAGACCCGGCGGGAAATGAGCAGTTCTTC
CASSQDPAGNEQFF
>.|TRBV29-1|.|TRBJ1-2|13
TGCAGCGTGCCCCCCGATTTAAGGAATGGCTACACCTTC
CSVPPDLRNGYTF
>.|TRBV4-3|TRBD2|TRBJ2-3|20
TGCGCCAGCAGCCAAGATTGGGCCCCCACTAGCGGGGGGTGGACAGATACGCAGTATTTT
CASSQDWAPTSGGWTDTQYF
>.|TRBV18|.|TRBJ2-2|11
TGTGCCAGCTCACCACAGGTGGAGCTGTTTTTT
CASSPQVELFF
>.|TRBV19|.|TRBJ1-1|14
TGTGCCAGTAGTATCCTAGCCGATACCTCTGAAGCTTTCTTT
CASSILADTSEAFF
>.|TRBV4-3|TRBD2|TRBJ2-7|15
TGCGCCAGCAGCCAAGAAACGGGGGGGCCCTACGAGCAGTACTTC
CASSQETGGPYEQYF
>.|TRBV25-1|.|TRBJ2-3|17
TGTGCCAGCAGGGGCCCCGGGCAGGGATTATTTCCAGATACGCAGTATTTT
CASRGPGQGLFPDTQYF
>.|TRBV30|.|TRBJ1-3|13
TGTGCCTGGATTCCGACAGACGGAAACACCATATATTTT
CAWIPTDGNTIYF
>many|TRBV10-3|TRBD1|TRBJ1-4|15
TGTGCCATCAGTGAGACACAGGGGGCGAATGAAAAACTGTTTTTT
CAISETQGANEKLFF
>.|TRBV12-5|TRBD1|TRBJ2-2|16
TGTGCTAGTGGTTTGGGGGGGACAGGGTCCCCCGGGGAGCTGTTTTTT
CASGLGGTGSPGELFF